The 17 T cell receptor beta chains given below trace back to one sample, sequenced in a study of cytomegalovirus exposure and HLA in healthy donors. This PCR relied on a set of 60 Vbeta primers and 13 Jbeta primers. Sequencing was performed with immunoSEQ multiplex PCR; in TCRdb, only in-frame clones are kept and a portion is missing. Its clone listing holds approximately 190,000 clones. The sequenced sample consisted of PBMCs. These receptors came from a man aged 25-45 years in good health and CMV-seronegative.

V usage is TRBV6-5 and J usage is TRBJ1-4; the match to TRBD1 covers 7 bases. The germline CDR1 and CDR2 sequences are MNHEY and SVGAGI. CDR3 length equals 14 residues. The J segment lost 7 bases and the V segment lost 5 bases, leaving 7 bases of the junction unmatched. Here the CDR3 DNA reads TGTGCCAGCAGTCGACAGGGACTTTCTGAAAAACTGTTTTTT. Amino acid sequence: CASSRQGLSEKLFF.

The rearrangement joins TRBV11-2 to TRBJ2-3; 8 nucleotides align to TRBD2. V was pared by 0 bases and J by 4 bases, with 9 bases of the junction left unmatched. CDR1 and CDR2 (germline): SGHAT, FQNNGV. CDR3 size: 17 residues. Here the CDR3 DNA reads TGTGCCAGCAGCTTAGATTCCGGGACTAGGAAGTCAGATACGCAGTATTTT. Translating it yields CASSLDSGTRKSDTQYF. Combining the CDR3 with reference TRBV11-2 and TRBJ2-3 gives the whole variable domain EAGVAQSPRYKIIEKRQSVAFWCNPISGHATLYWYQQILGQGPKLLIQFQNNGVVDDSQLPKDRFSAERLKGVDSTLKIQPAKLEDSAVYLCASSLDSGTRKSDTQYFGPGTRLTVL.

The rearrangement links TRBV4-1 to TRBJ2-1; D uncertain. The CDR3 has 15 amino acids. V lost 2 bases, J lost 2 bases, and 10 bases lay in between. The V gene's germline CDR1 is MGHRA and CDR2 YSYEKL. The CDR3 sequence is CASSQPSATYNEQFF. In nucleotides, the CDR3 is TGCGCCAGCAGCCAACCAAGCGCTACCTACAATGAGCAGTTCTTC.

CDR3 coding DNA: TGTGCCAGCAGCCCCCTTCGGGGTTCGGACACCATATATTTT. This gives the protein CASSPLRGSDTIYF. The chain is built from TRBV9 and TRBJ1-3; D is unresolved. The CDR3 has 14 amino acids. Trimming took 4 bases from V and 8 from J, leaving 16 bases between them. Germline loops: CDR1 SGDLS, CDR2 YYNGEE.

This sequence joins TRBV18 and TRBJ1-5; D ambiguous. This CDR3 region has 13 residues. The germline CDR1 and CDR2 sequences are KGHSH and LQKENI. With 5 bases removed from V and 3 bases from J, the gap between germline ends came to 8 bases. The CDR3 nucleotides are TGTGCCAGCTCAGAACAGACCAATCAGCCCCAGCATTTT. Amino acids: CASSEQTNQPQHF.

This chain uses TRBV7-2 with TRBJ1-3, with D possibly TRBD1 on 6 matching bases. The CDR3 covers 15 residues. CDR1 is SGHTA, CDR2 FQGNSA, per germline. With 5 bases removed from V and 7 bases from J, the gap between germline ends came to 18 bases. The CDR3 region is CASSGREGVSNTIYF. For the CDR3, the DNA is TGTGCCAGCAGCGGACGGGAGGGGGTTTCGAACACCATATATTTT.

Details on this clone: Additional DNA sequences in this sample encode the identical CDR3. V usage is TRBV6-1 and J usage is TRBJ2-7, with 10 nucleotides matching TRBD1. This CDR3 is built from 14 residues. J lost 1 base, V lost 6 bases, and 3 bases had no gene match. Germline values: CDR1 MNHNS, CDR2 SASEGT. As DNA, the CDR3 is TGTGCCAGCAGCAGGGACAGGGGTTCCTACGAGCAGTACTTC. Protein product: CASSRDRGSYEQYF.

The gene calls are TRBV6-1 and TRBJ2-3, with D possibly TRBD2 on 5 matching bases. The V end lost 3 bases, the J end lost 6 bases, and 7 bases lay between the germline ends. The CDR3 consists of 12 residues. Germline-derived CDR1 and CDR2 are MNHNS and SASEGT. CDR3 DNA: TGTGCCAGCAGTGACGGGGTGGATACGCAGTATTTT. Its translation is CASSDGVDTQYF.

J is TRBJ2-1 and V is TRBV6-6, with 8 bases identical to TRBD2. V lost 5 bases to trimming and J lost 9 bases; unmatched junction nucleotides: 12. The CDR3 runs 15 residues. In germline, CDR1 is MNHNY, CDR2 SVGAGI (reference sequence). The CDR3 is CASSTSSGSSTEQFF. CDR3 DNA: TGTGCCAGCAGTACCTCCAGCGGGAGTTCCACTGAGCAGTTCTTC.

The J gene is TRBJ2-7, the V gene TRBV4-2; 11 bases align to TRBD1. Looked up from germline, CDR1 is LGHNA and CDR2 is YNFKEQ. The CDR3 has 17 residues. V trimming: 0 bases; J trimming: 3 bases; junction bases outside the gene matches: 7. As DNA, the CDR3 is TGTGCCAGCAGCCAAGAGTTAGGGACAGGGGGATTCTACGAGCAGTACTTC. It translates to CASSQELGTGGFYEQYF.

In nucleotides, the CDR3 is TGTGCCTCAAGCCGGATGGGTCGGAGATTGACGGGCCAAGAGACCCAGTACTTC. This sequence encodes CASSRMGRRLTGQETQYF. This chain uses TRBV7-3 with TRBJ2-5, with unresolved D. The V end was cut by 11 bases, the J end by 1 base, with 29 bases between. This CDR3 is built from 18 residues. Germline V CDR1 and CDR2: SGHTA, FQGTGA.

The chain recombines TRBV25-1 with TRBJ1-4, with D uncertain. V was trimmed by 1 base and J by 8 bases, leaving 14 bases between them. CDR3 size: 15 residues. Germline V gene sequence: CDR1 MGHDK, CDR2 SYGVNS. CDR3 DNA: TGTGCCAGCAGTGAATTCCGGACGGGAGGGGAAAAACTGTTTTTT. It specifies CASSEFRTGGEKLFF.

The CDR3 coding sequence is TGTGCCAGCAGTACAGCTAGCAATCAGCCCCAGCATTTT. Its translation: CASSTASNQPQHF. The gene calls are TRBV6-6 and TRBJ1-5; unclear D gene. Germline V gene data show CDR1 as MNHNY and CDR2 as SVGAGI (reference sequence). The CDR3 covers 13 residues. The V gene lost 5 bases and the J gene lost 0 bases, with 5 bases spanning the gap.

The chain employs TRBV6-1 and TRBJ1-5; perhaps TRBD1 as D (5 bases). V was cut by 3 bases and J by 2 bases, with 8 bases left in between. Germline CDR1 and CDR2: MNHNS and SASEGT. This CDR3 spans 14 amino acids. CDR3 DNA sequence: TGTGCCAGCAGTGAGTCAGGGCGCAATCAGCCCCAGCATTTT. This encodes CASSESGRNQPQHF.

CDR3 nucleotide sequence: TGTGCCAGCAATGACCGGACAGGGACCTACAATGAGCAGTTCTTC. It translates to CASNDRTGTYNEQFF. The rearrangement joins TRBV2 to TRBJ2-1; 8 bases map to TRBD1. The CDR3 length is 15 residues. Germline lookup yields CDR1 SNHLY and CDR2 FYNNEI. Trimming at V came to 7 bases and at J to 2 bases, leaving 7 bases not matched to a gene.

The chain links TRBV27 to TRBJ1-1; 7 nucleotides line up with TRBD1. There are 15 residues in the CDR3. Germline values: CDR1 MNHEY, CDR2 SMNVEV (reference sequence). V lost 8 bases to trimming and J lost 1 base; unmatched junction nucleotides: 10. CDR3 sequence reads: CASYRWDRPNTEAFF. DNA of the CDR3: TGTGCCAGCTATAGGTGGGACAGACCGAACACTGAAGCTTTCTTT.

The V and J genes are TRBV30 and TRBJ2-4; 7 bases align to TRBD1. The ends lost 4 bases at V and 3 bases at J; junction bases unmatched: 6. This CDR3 is 14 amino acids long. Per the germline V gene, CDR1 is GTSNPN and CDR2 is SVGIG (reference sequence). In nucleotides, the CDR3 is TGTGCCTGGACAAATTGGACAGGCAAAAACATTCAGTACTTC. Translated: CAWTNWTGKNIQYF.